This TCR beta chain emerged from a study of technical replicates of blood from a few donors. V lost 5 bases and J lost 1, with 12 bases in between. The V gene's germline CDR1 is SGHAT and CDR2 FQNNGV. The CDR3 extends over 16 amino acids. Sequenced by immunoSEQ multiplex PCR; TCRdb stores in-frame clones only, minus some. The sample lists roughly 16,000 clones; just under 90% were seen once. This chain uses TRBV11-2 with TRBJ2-6; D possibly corresponds to TRBD1 (6 bases). This clonotype originated in a human donor in good health. Sequencing was performed on PBMCs. The CDR3 is CASSLIGTSGANVLTF. The CDR3 nucleotides read TGTGCCAGCAGCCTAATTGGGACATCTGGGGCCAACGTCCTGACTTTC.